Only a few counts were recorded for the clone carrying this TCR beta chain. What it recognizes is unknown. This CDR3 has 14 amino acids. Germline loops: CDR1 SGHAT, CDR2 FQNNGV. The V and J ends lost 5 bases and 7 bases respectively, with 14 bases between them. MiXCR was run by TCRdb on the 5' RACE reads, yielding one entry per CDR3 protein. The sample has 470,000 or so distinct CDR3 sequences, more than 15% seen once; the top ten hold roughly 21%. This sample is drawn from a study of T-cell memory formation after mild COVID-19. Study-wide results and caveats: Chiefly within CM and EM were the contracting CD4+ clones; CD8+ ones were within EMRA.

Sequenced input: PBMCs or a T cell subset sorted from them (not recorded which). The clonotype comes from a man aged 18-30 years who had mild COVID-19 (a few samples of this study predate the infection). Cell type and time point are not known. The rearrangement links TRBV11-2 to TRBJ1-4, with D perhaps matching TRBD1 (5 bases). The CDR3 nucleotides read TGTGCCAGCAGCGAGGGACCTTCCTTTGAAAAACTGTTTTTT. Amino acids: CASSEGPSFEKLFF.